Below are 31 T cell receptor beta chains sequenced from a single sample in a study of Graves' ophthalmopathy and Graves' hyperthyroidism. Amplification from RNA transcripts yielded the TCR beta CDR3 regions. Investigators did first-round RT-PCR with HTBI primers, then second-round multiplex PCR. MiXCR, applied by TCRdb to the multiplex PCR reads, yields one record per CDR3 protein. The data show about half a million distinct CDR3 sequences, over 13% seen once. Sequencing was performed on blood. These receptors came from a woman in her 30s with Graves' ophthalmopathy.

This clonotype was counted at least ten times. J is TRBJ1-1 and V is TRBV27; D is undetermined. The ends were cut back, 9 bases at V and 0 bases at J, with 20 bases in the middle. The CDR3 contains 16 residues. Germline values: CDR1 MNHEY, CDR2 SMNVEV (reference sequence). DNA for the CDR3: TGTGCCAGTACCCCCGGGTACAGACCTATGAACACTGAAGCTTTCTTT. It specifies CASTPGYRPMNTEAFF.

This clonotype was observed many times. The V and J genes are TRBV12-3 or TRBV12-4 and TRBJ1-1; D call uncertain. This CDR3 has 11 residues. Trimming left V 7 bases short and J 5 bases short, with 8 bases between. CDR3 in DNA: TGTGCCAGCACCTCTTTGACTGAAGCTTTCTTT. Translating it yields CASTSLTEAFF.

This clonotype was seen at least ten times. The chain carries TRBV27 and TRBJ1-5, with 9 bases identical to TRBD1. The CDR3 is made up of 14 amino acids. J was trimmed by 6 bases and V by 6 bases; bases with no gene match: 6. Germline-derived CDR1 and CDR2 are MNHEY and SMNVEV (reference sequence). In DNA, the CDR3 is TGTGCCAGCAGACAAACAGGGGGCTTTCAGCCCCAGCATTTT. Its protein product is CASRQTGGFQPQHF.

This clonotype was recorded many times. J is TRBJ1-5 and V is TRBV6-2 or TRBV6-3; D ambiguous. The CDR3 length is 13 residues. Looked up from germline, CDR1 is MNHEY and CDR2 is SVGEGT. Trimming shortened V by 3 bases and J by 2 bases, and 5 bases separated the two germline ends. The CDR3 DNA reads as TGTGCCAGCAGTTATACTGGCAATCAGCCCCAGCATTTT. This translates into CASSYTGNQPQHF.

This clonotype was seen many times. The chain has TRBV5-1 and TRBJ2-7, with D unclear. Per the germline V gene, CDR1 is SGHRS and CDR2 is YFSETQ. This CDR3 is 15 amino acids long. With 5 bases removed from V and 3 bases from J, the gap between germline ends came to 18 bases. The CDR3 here is CASRKGTEMDYEQYF. CDR3 DNA: TGCGCCAGCAGAAAAGGCACCGAGATGGACTACGAGCAGTACTTC.

This clonotype was seen a single time. Since the CDR3 does not end with the conserved phenylalanine or tryptophan, this likely comes from a read error. J is TRBJ1-2 and V is TRBV25-1; D is ambiguous. The CDR3 loop spans 13 amino acids. The germline gives CDR1 MGHDK, CDR2 SYGVNS. Deletions cut 6 bases from V and 6 bases from J, with 14 bases between. CDR3 DNA sequence: TGTGCCAGCAGGCCATCCAGAGCCAATGGCTACACCTTG. It codes for CASRPSRANGYTL.

In its sample, this clonotype was seen many times. This chain connects TRBV7-9 to TRBJ2-5; D uncertain. Trimming left V 4 bases short and J 4 bases short, with 10 bases between. Germline assignment: CDR1 SEHNR and CDR2 FQNEAQ (reference sequence). The CDR3 runs 13 residues. CDR3: CASSSPSLETQYF. In DNA, the CDR3 is TGTGCCAGCAGCTCGCCTAGTTTAGAGACCCAGTACTTC. Full variable domain (rest looked up from reference TRBV7-9 and TRBJ2-5): DTGVSQNPRHKITKRGQNVTFRCDPISEHNRLYWYRQTLGQGPEFLTYFQNEAQLEKSRLLSDRFSAERPKGSFSTLEIQRTEQGDSAMYLCASSSPSLETQYFGPGTRLLVL.

This clonotype has at least ten counts. The chain has TRBV12-3 or TRBV12-4 and TRBJ2-3, with 11 bases lining up with TRBD2. Trimming at V came to 5 bases and at J to 3 bases, leaving 4 bases not matched to a gene. This CDR3 has 15 amino acids. Here the CDR3 reads CASSELAGVTDTQYF. In DNA, the CDR3 is TGTGCCAGCAGTGAACTAGCGGGAGTGACAGATACGCAGTATTTT.

The sample holds many counts of this clonotype. The V call is TRBV12-3 or TRBV12-4, the J call TRBJ1-1; no reliable D call. The ends were cut back, 7 bases at V and 8 bases at J, with 20 bases in the middle. The CDR3 has 14 residues. The CDR3 reads CASNEFGRVAEAFF. The CDR3, as DNA: TGTGCCAGCAATGAATTTGGACGGGTAGCAGAAGCTTTCTTT.

This clonotype appeared many times. The genes are TRBV20-1 and TRBJ2-7; D is unclear. Trimming pared 5 bases from V and 0 bases from J, leaving 11 bases between. The germline gives CDR1 DFQATT, CDR2 SNEGSKA (reference sequence). The CDR3 covers 13 residues. CDR3 region: CSAYSPSSYEQYF. For the CDR3, the DNA is TGCAGTGCTTACAGCCCGAGCTCCTACGAGCAGTACTTC.

There are many counts of this clonotype. This chain uses TRBV28 with TRBJ1-2, with TRBD1 matching over 10 bases. Germline CDR1 and CDR2: MDHEN and SYDVKM. The CDR3 has 15 amino acids. The ends lost 5 bases at V and 4 bases at J; junction bases unmatched: 7. CDR3 nucleotides: TGTGCCAGCAGTCGACAGGGGGCCGGGATCTATGGCTACACCTTC. Translation gives CASSRQGAGIYGYTF.

J is TRBJ1-5 and V is TRBV27; no reliable D call. Germline V lookup: CDR1 MNHEY, CDR2 SMNVEV (reference sequence). Trimming took off 5 bases at V and 4 bases at J, with 12 bases between the two ends. This CDR3 has 14 residues. CDR3 in amino acids: CASSVTGRNQPQHF. The CDR3 region has the DNA TGTGCCAGCAGTGTGACGGGGAGGAATCAGCCCCAGCATTTT.

This clonotype was seen many times. This clone may be a read error of a much larger clone one base away. This rearrangement joins TRBV12-3 or TRBV12-4 to TRBJ1-1; no firm D call. This CDR3 has 12 amino acids. V was trimmed by 3 bases and J by 10 bases, leaving 12 bases between them. CDR3 region: CASSFIAGGAFF. In DNA form, the CDR3 reads TGTGCCAGCAGTTTTATAGCTGGTGGAGCTTTCTTT.

This clonotype was counted ten times or more. V is TRBV28 and J is TRBJ2-7; no firm D call. This CDR3 has 12 residues. Germline V gene sequence: CDR1 MDHEN, CDR2 SYDVKM. Trimming cost V 5 bases and J 4 bases, with 9 bases left between them. The CDR3 DNA sequence: TGTGCCAGCAGTACCTTGAAGTACGAGCAGTACTTC. Protein: CASSTLKYEQYF.

This clonotype was seen repeatedly, ten times or more. V is TRBV12-3 or TRBV12-4 and J is TRBJ1-1; D not certain. CDR3 length equals 13 residues. Trimming left V 2 bases short and J 4 bases short, with 8 bases between. The DNA of the CDR3 is TGTGCCAGCAGTTTATCGGTGGGCACTGAAGCTTTCTTT. Translating it yields CASSLSVGTEAFF.

This clonotype has ten or more counts. The chain recombines TRBV12-3 or TRBV12-4 with TRBJ1-1; 11 bases are a match to TRBD1. This CDR3 has 13 amino acids. With 2 bases clipped from V and 11 bases from J, the junction kept 4 bases outside the gene matches. CDR3 sequence (DNA): TGTGCCAGCAGTTTACAGGACAGGGGGCGGGCTTTCTTT. Its translation: CASSLQDRGRAFF.

This clonotype was picked up many times. The J gene is TRBJ2-5, the V gene TRBV6-5; 8 bases fit TRBD1. The germline V gene encodes CDR1 MNHEY and CDR2 SVGAGI. The CDR3 has 13 residues. The V gene end was trimmed by 7 bases and the J gene end by 5 bases; junction bases not matched to a gene: 6. CDR3 sequence reads: CASTLDRVETQYF. The CDR3 region has the DNA TGTGCCAGCACCTTGGACAGGGTGGAGACCCAGTACTTC.

This clonotype came up a few times. V is TRBV20-1 and J is TRBJ2-2, with 10 bases matching TRBD1. The germline V gene has CDR1 DFQATT and CDR2 SNEGSKA (reference sequence). J lost 7 bases, V lost 4 bases, and 6 bases had no gene match. The CDR3 contains 14 residues. DNA of the CDR3: TGCAGTGCTATCGGGACAGGGGATGTCGGGGAGCTGTTTTTT. This sequence encodes CSAIGTGDVGELFF.

This clonotype was observed many times. This rearrangement joins TRBV18 to TRBJ1-1; no reliable D call. Per germline, CDR1 KGHSH and CDR2 LQKENI. Trimming cost V 5 bases and J 4 bases, with 11 bases left between them. CDR3 length: 13 residues. CDR3 DNA: TGTGCCAGCTCAGCAGGCTTTTCCACTGAAGCTTTCTTT. Translating gives CASSAGFSTEAFF.

This chain joins TRBV9 and TRBJ1-1; D perhaps matches TRBD1 (5 bases). V lost 0 bases and J 5 bases, leaving 14 bases between the germline ends. The germline V gene has CDR1 SGDLS and CDR2 YYNGEE. This CDR3 is 15 amino acids long. CDR3 nucleotides: TGTGCCAGCAGCGTAGCTATGGGGGGGGGAACTGAAGCTTTCTTT. Protein: CASSVAMGGGTEAFF.

In this sample, this clonotype turned up a few times. The J gene is TRBJ1-6, the V gene TRBV12-3 or TRBV12-4; D ambiguous. The CDR3 has 14 residues. V was cut by 3 bases and J by 6 bases, with 9 bases left in between. The CDR3 loop is CASSLRSFNSPLHF. CDR3 nucleotides: TGTGCCAGCAGTTTGCGAAGTTTTAATTCACCCCTCCACTTT.

This clonotype occurred many times. This chain links TRBV29-1 with TRBJ1-1; TRBD1 aligns across 7 bases. This CDR3 has 13 residues. Germline CDR1 and CDR2: SQVTM and ANQGSEA. V lost 4 bases and J lost 5; bases outside the gene matches: 7. In DNA form, the CDR3 reads TGCAGCGTTGCCAGGGACAGCGGGACTGAAGCTTTCTTT. It yields the protein CSVARDSGTEAFF.

The table lists this clonotype with many counts. This chain links TRBV7-9 with TRBJ2-5; 9 nucleotides align to TRBD1. The CDR3 extends over 14 amino acids. The ends lost 8 bases at V and 1 base at J; junction bases unmatched: 5. CDR1 and CDR2 (germline): SEHNR, FQNEAQ (reference sequence). In DNA form, the CDR3 reads TGTGCCAGCGGGGACAGGGCCTTCCAAGAGACCCAGTACTTC. Its translation: CASGDRAFQETQYF. Combining the CDR3 with reference TRBV7-9 and TRBJ2-5 gives the whole variable domain DTGVSQNPRHKITKRGQNVTFRCDPISEHNRLYWYRQTLGQGPEFLTYFQNEAQLEKSRLLSDRFSAERPKGSFSTLEIQRTEQGDSAMYLCASGDRAFQETQYFGPGTRLLVL.

This clonotype was detected ten times or more. V and J are TRBV6-1 and TRBJ1-2; D gene unclear. The germline V gene encodes CDR1 MNHNS and CDR2 SASEGT. Trimming removed 1 base at V and 7 bases at J, with 7 bases between. This CDR3 has 12 amino acids. CDR3 coding DNA: TGTGCCAGCAGTGAAGGAGGGTCTGGCTACACCTTC. Residues: CASSEGGSGYTF.

This clonotype was seen many times. The rearrangement joins TRBV12-3 or TRBV12-4 to TRBJ1-1; tentative D call: TRBD1 (6 bases). The V end was cut by 2 bases, the J end by 1 base, with 14 bases between. The CDR3 is 16 amino acids. CDR3 in DNA: TGTGCCAGCAGTTTAAGGGACATTAACCCGAACACTGAAGCTTTCTTT. Its protein is CASSLRDINPNTEAFF.

V and J are TRBV9 and TRBJ1-2; 7 bases map to TRBD1. In germline, CDR1 is SGDLS, CDR2 YYNGEE. The CDR3 loop spans 14 amino acids. The J segment lost 4 bases and the V segment lost 4 bases, leaving 7 bases of the junction unmatched. The CDR3 protein is CASSKGQAPYGYTF. The CDR3 DNA follows: TGTGCCAGCAGCAAAGGACAGGCTCCCTATGGCTACACCTTC.

This clonotype was observed many times. The rearrangement joins TRBV27 to TRBJ2-7, with a weak D call TRBD2 (5 bases). The length of the CDR3 is 13 residues. Germline V gene data show CDR1 as MNHEY and CDR2 as SMNVEV (reference sequence). Trimming took off 3 bases at V and 3 bases at J, with 9 bases between the two ends. Written as DNA, the CDR3 is TGTGCCAGCAGTTTCGAGGGCGGCTACGAGCAGTACTTC. As protein: CASSFEGGYEQYF.

This clonotype came up many times. A much larger clone is a single base away; this may be a read error. CDR3 DNA sequence: TGTGCCAGCAGTTTAGGGGACAAGTTTTTATCGGGACACGAGCAGTACTTC. Translating it yields CASSLGDKFLSGHEQYF. The genes are TRBV12-3 or TRBV12-4 and TRBJ2-7; TRBD1 is a possible D gene (6 bases). Trimming left V 1 base short and J 5 bases short, with 21 bases between. The CDR3 consists of 17 residues.

The CDR3 region has the DNA TGTGCCAGCGGGAAAGGGGAACAGCCCCAGCATTTT. It specifies CASGKGEQPQHF. The rearrangement links TRBV9 to TRBJ1-5; a possible D gene is TRBD1 (5 bases). V dropped 7 bases and J dropped 7 bases, with 12 bases sitting between them. CDR3 size: 12 residues. From germline, CDR1 is SGDLS and CDR2 YYNGEE.

This clonotype has just a few counts. This chain links TRBV20-1 with TRBJ2-5; perhaps TRBD2 as D (5 bases). Per the germline V gene, CDR1 is DFQATT and CDR2 is SNEGSKA (reference sequence). The CDR3 covers 13 residues. Trimming removed 3 bases at V and 7 bases at J, with 15 bases between. The CDR3 region has the DNA TGCAGTGCTAGTGCTAGCCCCCGTGTGACCCAGTACTTC. Residues: CSASASPRVTQYF.

In this sample, this clonotype turned up a few times. The chain recombines TRBV6-5 with TRBJ2-7; D is possibly TRBD1 (6 bases). CDR1 is MNHEY, CDR2 SVGAGI, per germline. This CDR3 has 17 amino acids. V lost 0 bases, J lost 0 bases, and 15 bases lay in between. The CDR3: CASSYSFRPRGSYEQYF. The CDR3 bases are TGTGCCAGCAGTTACTCGTTCAGGCCCAGGGGCTCCTACGAGCAGTACTTC.